The clone carrying this TCR beta chain turned up a few times. Its antigen is unidentified. TCRdb reprocessed the reads with MiXCR, giving one entry per CDR3 protein. The data contain approximately 500,000 distinct CDR3 sequences, 15% to 20% of them singletons. This sample was taken from a study of T cell repertoires in cytomegalovirus infection. In the study overall: Indications of both CMV infection and matching HLA type were provided by public TCR beta signatures. Findings and caveats of the study: CMV-specific TCR beta clonotypes restricted by HLA-C were the ones dominating the ex vivo response. Cumulative frequency of public TCR beta families picked out carriers of CMV plus the relevant HLA.

This CDR3 region has 17 residues. Germline values: CDR1 SGHAT, CDR2 FQNNGV. V was pared by 5 bases and J by 3 bases, with 14 bases of the junction left unmatched. The sequencing sample was made of CD8+ T cells from PBMCs. The chain uses TRBV11-2 and TRBJ2-7, with TRBD2 identical over 9 bases. The TCR comes from a human donor in good health (CMV status not recorded). Some clones in this sample may be carry-over from other donors' samples. The DNA of the CDR3 is TGTGCCAGCAGCCCACCGGGGGGACTAGCCTCCTACTACGAGCAGTACTTC. It is translated as CASSPPGGLASYYEQYF.